This T cell receptor (beta chain) comes out of a study of identical twins. Whole-study results and caveats: Abundant cord blood beta clonotypes carried fewer insertions; memory repertoires showed none.

Healthy Caucasians, and only they, were the donors. Germline V CDR1 and CDR2: KGHDR, SFDVKD. Trimming pared 1 base from V and 1 base from J, leaving 7 bases between. CDR3 length: 14 amino acids. A universal primer site came from template switching; cDNA carried unique molecular identifiers. TCRdb re-analysed the 5' RACE reads in MiXCR, keeping a single row per CDR3 protein. The sample yields just under 550,000 distinct CDR3 sequences, roughly 15% seen once. The table lists this clonotype with a few counts. Antigen unknown. These data also featured in a second study, about yellow fever vaccine responses in identical twins. That report adds: Each twin's T cell response to the vaccine was reported to look partly convergent and partly personalized.

Sequencing was performed on CD4+ T cells sorted from blood. The V call is TRBV24-1, the J call TRBJ2-7, with unresolved D. The source is a woman aged 18-35 years in good health. CDR3 in DNA: TGTGCCACCAGTGATTTCCCCCCATCCTACGAGCAGTACGTC. Its protein is CATSDFPPSYEQYV.